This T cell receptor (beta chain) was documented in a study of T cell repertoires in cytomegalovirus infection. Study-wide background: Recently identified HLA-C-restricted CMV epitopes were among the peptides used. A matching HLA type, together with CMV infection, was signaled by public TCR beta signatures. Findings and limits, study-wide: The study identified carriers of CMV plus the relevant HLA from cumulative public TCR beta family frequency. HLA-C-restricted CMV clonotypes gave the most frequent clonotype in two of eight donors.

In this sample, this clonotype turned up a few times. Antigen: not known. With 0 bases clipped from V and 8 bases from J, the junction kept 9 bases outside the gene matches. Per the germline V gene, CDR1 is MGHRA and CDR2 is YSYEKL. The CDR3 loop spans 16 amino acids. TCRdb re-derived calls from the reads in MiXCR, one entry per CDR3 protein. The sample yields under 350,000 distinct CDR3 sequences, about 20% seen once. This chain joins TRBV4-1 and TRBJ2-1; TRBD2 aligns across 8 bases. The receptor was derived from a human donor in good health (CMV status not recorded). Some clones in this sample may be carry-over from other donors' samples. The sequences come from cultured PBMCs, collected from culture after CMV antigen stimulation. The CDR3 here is CASSQDIGGRWDEQFF. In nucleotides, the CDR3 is TGCGCCAGCAGCCAAGATATTGGCGGGAGGTGGGATGAGCAGTTCTTC.